Listed below are T cell receptor beta chains from one sample, sequenced in a study of beta chain features in type 1 diabetes. Clones were sequenced by immunoSEQ multiplex PCR, and TCRdb holds only the in-frame ones, with some missing. This table has 150,000 or so clones, about 9.2% appearing once. The sequencing input was central memory CD4+ T cells from blood. The receptors derive from a man aged 18 to 30 in good health. The CDR3 runs from the conserved cysteine through the conserved F or W. The order of the fields is D gene, J gene, V gene, clone size, CDR3 protein, CDR3 DNA. A D gene is named only where the DNA matches it firmly. Some rows mark clone size as missing; the rest say once, few, many or name a class of expanded clone.

NA	TRBJ1-1	TRBV19	few	CASRDSGGRDTEAFF	TGTGCCAGTAGAGACAGCGGGGGAAGAGACACTGAAGCTTTCTTT
TRBD1	TRBJ2-5	TRBV2	NA	CASSAYRGGETQYF	TGTGCCAGCAGTGCATACAGGGGTGGCGAGACCCAGTACTTC
NA	TRBJ2-3	TRBV7-8	NA	CASSAGADTQYF	TGTGCCAGCAGCGCGGGCGCCGATACGCAGTATTTT
TRBD2	TRBJ2-5	TRBV5-1	NA	CASSTQLAGGGTQYF	TGCGCCAGCAGCACCCAACTAGCGGGGGGCGGGACCCAGTACTTC
NA	TRBJ2-1	TRBV7-2	few	CASTIGQGRNEQFF	TGTGCCAGCACCATCGGCCAGGGCAGAAATGAGCAGTTCTTC
NA	TRBJ2-7	TRBV7-9	NA	CASSQEGPGYEQYF	TGTGCCAGCAGCCAGGAGGGGCCAGGCTACGAGCAGTACTTC
TRBD1	TRBJ1-2	TRBV6-6	few	CASSDNRGGYTF	TGTGCCAGCAGTGACAACAGGGGTGGCTACACCTTC
TRBD1	TRBJ1-1	TRBV9	few	CASSVGSQGWTEAFF	TGTGCCAGCAGCGTAGGGTCACAGGGGTGGACTGAAGCTTTCTTT
NA	TRBJ2-2	TRBV28	few	CASSYETKHNTGELFF	TGTGCCAGCAGTTACGAGACAAAGCACAACACCGGGGAGCTGTTTTTT
NA	TRBJ1-6	TRBV4-2	NA	CASSQHGTATVPLHF	TGTGCCAGCAGCCAACACGGGACTGCTACTGTACCCCTCCACTTT
NA	TRBJ1-1	TRBV5-1	NA	CASSSGSWNTEAFF	TGCGCCAGCAGCTCCGGGAGCTGGAACACTGAAGCTTTCTTT
TRBD1	TRBJ1-1	TRBV5-1	NA	CASSGGTGRMNTEAFF	TGCGCCAGCAGCGGGGGGACAGGGAGGATGAACACTGAAGCTTTCTTT
TRBD2	TRBJ2-5	TRBV10-1	few	CASSPRTSGEETQYF	TGCGCCAGCAGTCCAAGGACTAGCGGGGAGGAGACCCAGTACTTC
NA	TRBJ1-1	TRBV30	NA	CAGKPTGSEAFF	TGTGCCGGCAAACCGACAGGCTCCGAAGCTTTCTTT
NA	TRBJ2-3	TRBV9	NA	CASSVATSFTDTQYF	TGTGCCAGCAGCGTAGCTACGTCCTTCACAGATACGCAGTATTTT
NA	TRBJ1-2	TRBV29-1	many	CSVALYGYTF	TGCAGCGTGGCCTTATATGGCTACACCTTC
TRBD1	TRBJ2-1	TRBV19	NA	CASSPSLGTGSNEQFF	TGTGCCAGTAGTCCCTCATTAGGGACAGGTTCCAATGAGCAGTTCTTC
NA	TRBJ2-5	TRBV5-1	few	CASSLRPGQPTETQYF	TGCGCCAGCAGCCTTCGACCGGGACAACCGACAGAGACCCAGTACTTC
TRBD1	TRBJ1-6	TRBV28	few	CASSFLDRGRSPLHF	TGTGCCAGCAGTTTTCTGGACAGGGGGCGATCACCCCTCCACTTT
TRBD1	TRBJ1-6	TRBV2	NA	CASSDGQAYSPLHF	TGTGCCAGCAGTGATGGACAGGCCTATTCACCCCTCCACTTT
NA	TRBJ1-1	TRBV5-6	few	CASSPPGNEGTEAFF	TGTGCCAGCAGCCCGCCGGGAAACGAGGGCACTGAAGCTTTCTTT
NA	TRBJ2-7	TRBV10-3	few	CAISENQGQGISYEQYF	TGTGCCATCAGTGAAAATCAGGGGCAGGGAATTTCCTACGAGCAGTACTTC
TRBD1	TRBJ2-7	TRBV6-1	NA	CAIRVDRVDNEQYF	TGTGCCATCAGAGTTGACAGGGTGGACAACGAGCAGTACTTC
TRBD2	TRBJ2-5	TRBV11-2	NA	CASSLVRAGGTQYF	TGTGCCAGCAGCTTAGTCCGGGCGGGGGGGACCCAGTACTTC
TRBD2	TRBJ2-4	TRBV7-2	few	CASSSISGGDYIQYF	TGTGCCAGCAGCTCAATTAGCGGGGGGGACTACATTCAGTACTTC
NA	TRBJ2-3	TRBV29-1	NA	CSAGGQRVDTQYF	TGCAGCGCCGGGGGACAGCGAGTAGATACGCAGTATTTT
TRBD1	TRBJ2-5	TRBV14	NA	CASSRWDSEGMWTQYF	TGTGCCAGCAGCCGATGGGACAGCGAGGGGATGTGGACCCAGTACTTC
NA	TRBJ1-6	TRBV5-8	once	CASSPGYNSPLHF	TGTGCCAGCAGCCCGGGATATAATTCACCCCTCCACTTT
TRBD2	TRBJ2-3	TRBV9	NA	CASSRGGGAGDTQYF	TGTGCCAGCAGTAGAGGCGGGGGGGCTGGGGATACGCAGTATTTT
NA	TRBJ1-2	TRBV7-2	few	CASSWEGNYGYTF	TGTGCCAGCAGCTGGGAGGGTAACTATGGCTACACCTTC
NA	TRBJ1-4	TRBV7-7	few	CASSAAHGQKLFF	TGTGCCAGCAGCGCAGCCCACGGACAGAAACTGTTTTTT
TRBD1	TRBJ2-1	TRBV5-1	few	CASSFGQGAKNEQFF	TGCGCCAGCAGCTTCGGGCAGGGGGCTAAAAATGAGCAGTTCTTC
NA	TRBJ1-6	TRBV28	NA	CASSIQGSHNSPLHF	TGTGCCAGCAGTATTCAGGGTTCCCATAATTCACCCCTCCACTTT
NA	TRBJ1-1	TRBV7-8	few	CASSPRERGGNEAFF	TGTGCCAGCAGCCCCCGGGAGAGGGGGGGTAATGAAGCTTTCTTT
TRBD2	TRBJ2-5	TRBV7-8	many	CASSRGRGGQETQYF	TGTGCCAGCAGCCGAGGGCGGGGGGGCCAAGAGACCCAGTACTTC
TRBD1	TRBJ1-5	TRBV30	NA	CAWRQTGTVNQPQHF	TGTGCCTGGAGACAAACCGGGACAGTCAATCAGCCCCAGCATTTT
TRBD2	TRBJ2-1	TRBV19	few	CASSMWRGGGNEQFF	TGTGCCAGTAGTATGTGGCGGGGGGGTGGCAATGAGCAGTTCTTC
TRBD1	TRBJ1-4	TRBV11-2	few	CASSTGQGRAEKLFF	TGTGCCAGCAGCACCGGACAGGGAAGGGCTGAAAAACTGTTTTTT
TRBD2	TRBJ2-5	TRBV4-3	NA	CASSQGGGVETQYF	TGCGCCAGCAGCCAAGGCGGGGGTGTGGAGACCCAGTACTTC
NA	TRBJ1-6	TRBV5-1	NA	CASSPEGRGNSPLHF	TGCGCCAGCAGCCCCGAGGGCAGGGGCAATTCACCCCTCCACTTT
TRBD1	TRBJ2-7	TRBV7-2	few	CASSPGQGAEEQYF	TGTGCCAGCAGCCCGGGACAGGGGGCGGAGGAGCAGTACTTC
NA	TRBJ1-3	TRBV7-2	few	CASSFGQSGNTIYF	TGTGCCAGCAGCTTCGGACAGAGTGGAAACACCATATATTTT
NA	TRBJ1-5	TRBV18	few	CASSISGDQPQHF	TGTGCCAGCTCAATCTCAGGGGATCAGCCCCAGCATTTT
NA	TRBJ2-3	TRBV6-5	NA	CAISDGIQGDTQYF	TGTGCCATCAGTGATGGAATACAGGGAGATACGCAGTATTTT
NA	TRBJ1-1	TRBV29-1	few	CSVARVRGNEAFF	TGCAGCGTGGCTAGAGTCCGGGGAAATGAAGCTTTCTTT
TRBD2	TRBJ2-7	TRBV7-2	few	CASSFRGGGPYEQYF	TGTGCCAGCAGCTTCCGGGGGGGAGGCCCCTACGAGCAGTACTTC
NA	TRBJ1-2	TRBV6-5	NA	CASSVRYGTPDGYTF	TGTGCCAGCAGCGTTCGTTATGGGACTCCAGATGGCTACACCTTC
TRBD1	TRBJ2-3	TRBV4-2	few	CASSQATGAIGTDTQYF	TGTGCCAGCAGCCAGGCGACAGGGGCAATTGGGACAGATACGCAGTATTTT
TRBD2	TRBJ2-5	TRBV4-1	few	CASSQVAGVETQYF	TGCGCCAGCAGCCAAGTGGCGGGGGTTGAGACCCAGTACTTC
TRBD1	TRBJ2-3	TRBV2	NA	CASSARQGNLDTQYF	TGTGCCAGCAGTGCTAGACAGGGGAACCTAGATACGCAGTATTTT
NA	TRBJ1-5	TRBV7-9	few	CASSRSDQPQHF	TGTGCCAGCAGCCGCAGTGATCAGCCCCAGCATTTT
NA	TRBJ2-3	TRBV19	NA	CASSLTGADTQYF	TGTGCCAGTAGTTTGACAGGTGCGGATACGCAGTATTTT
NA	TRBJ1-6	TRBV9	NA	CASSVVPRGNSPLHF	TGTGCCAGCAGCGTAGTCCCACGGGGGAATTCACCCCTCCACTTT
TRBD2	TRBJ2-3	TRBV2	NA	CASSGTSGGADTQYF	TGTGCCAGCAGCGGGACTAGCGGGGGGGCAGATACGCAGTATTTT
NA	TRBJ2-1	TRBV29-1	NA	CSAWGGGSSYNEQFF	TGCAGCGCCTGGGGAGGCGGAAGCTCCTACAATGAGCAGTTCTTC
TRBD1	TRBJ2-7	TRBV14	NA	CASSPDRGYEQYF	TGTGCCAGCAGCCCCGACAGGGGCTACGAGCAGTACTTC
NA	TRBJ1-5	TRBV6-5	NA	CASSREGITYQPQHF	TGTGCCAGCAGTCGCGAGGGCATCACCTATCAGCCCCAGCATTTT
NA	TRBJ2-7	TRBV2	few	CASSEAGPTYF	TGTGCCAGCAGTGAAGCGGGCCCCACGTACTTC